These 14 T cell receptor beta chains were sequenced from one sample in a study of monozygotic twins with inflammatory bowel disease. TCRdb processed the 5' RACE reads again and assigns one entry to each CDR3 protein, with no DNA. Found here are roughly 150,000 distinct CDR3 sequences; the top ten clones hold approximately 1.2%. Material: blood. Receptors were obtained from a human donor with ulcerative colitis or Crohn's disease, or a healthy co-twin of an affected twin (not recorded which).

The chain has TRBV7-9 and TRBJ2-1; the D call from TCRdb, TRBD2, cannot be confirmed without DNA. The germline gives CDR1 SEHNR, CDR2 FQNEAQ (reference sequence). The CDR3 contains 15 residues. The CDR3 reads CASSLRLAGGDEQFF.

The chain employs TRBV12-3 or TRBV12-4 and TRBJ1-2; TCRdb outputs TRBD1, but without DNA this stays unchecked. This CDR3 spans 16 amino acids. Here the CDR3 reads CASSSLTRGQGYGYTF.

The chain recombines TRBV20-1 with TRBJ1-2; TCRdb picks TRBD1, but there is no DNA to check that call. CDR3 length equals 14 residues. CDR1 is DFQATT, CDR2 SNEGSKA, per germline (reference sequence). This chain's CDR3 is CSALDRGLNYGYTF.

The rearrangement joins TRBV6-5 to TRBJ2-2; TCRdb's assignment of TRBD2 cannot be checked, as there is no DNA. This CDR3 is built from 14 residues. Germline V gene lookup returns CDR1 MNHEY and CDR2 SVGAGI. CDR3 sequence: CASSYRGYSGELFF.

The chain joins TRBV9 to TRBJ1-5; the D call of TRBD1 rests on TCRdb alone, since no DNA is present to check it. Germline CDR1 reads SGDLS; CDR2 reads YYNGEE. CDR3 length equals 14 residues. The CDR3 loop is CASSPGRGNQPQHF.

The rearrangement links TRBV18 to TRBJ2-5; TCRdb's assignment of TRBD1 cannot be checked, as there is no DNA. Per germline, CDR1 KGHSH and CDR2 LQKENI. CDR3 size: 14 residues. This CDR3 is CASSPMDRVETQYF.

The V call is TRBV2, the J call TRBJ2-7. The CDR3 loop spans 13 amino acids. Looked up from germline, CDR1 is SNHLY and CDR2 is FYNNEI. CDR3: CASSSVQTYEQYF.

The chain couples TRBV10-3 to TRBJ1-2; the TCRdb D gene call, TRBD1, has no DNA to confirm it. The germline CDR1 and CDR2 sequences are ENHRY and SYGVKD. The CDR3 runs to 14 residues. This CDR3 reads CAISEQGQGYGYTF.

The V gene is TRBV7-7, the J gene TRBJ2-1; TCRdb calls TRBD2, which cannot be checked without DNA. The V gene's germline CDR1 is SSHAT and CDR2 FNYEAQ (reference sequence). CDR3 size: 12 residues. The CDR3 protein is CASSATSGGQFF.

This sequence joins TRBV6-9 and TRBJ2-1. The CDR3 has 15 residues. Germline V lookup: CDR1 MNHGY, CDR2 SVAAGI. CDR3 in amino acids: CASSFWLSSYNEQFF.

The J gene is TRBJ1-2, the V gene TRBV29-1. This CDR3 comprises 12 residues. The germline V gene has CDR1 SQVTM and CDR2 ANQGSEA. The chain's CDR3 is CSASVLLYGYTF.

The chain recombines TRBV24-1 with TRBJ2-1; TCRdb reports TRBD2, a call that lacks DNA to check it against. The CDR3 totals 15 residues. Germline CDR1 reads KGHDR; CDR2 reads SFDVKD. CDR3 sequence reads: CATSGGGLAVNEQFF.

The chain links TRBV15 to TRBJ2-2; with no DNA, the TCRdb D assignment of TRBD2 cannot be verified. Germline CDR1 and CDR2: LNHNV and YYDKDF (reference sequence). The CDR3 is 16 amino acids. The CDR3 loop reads CATSRTSGANTGELFF. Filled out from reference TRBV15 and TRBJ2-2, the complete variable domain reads DAMVIQNPRYQVTQFGKPVTLSCSQTLNHNVMYWYQQKSSQAPKLLFHYYDKDFNNEADTPDNFQSRRPNTSFCFLDIRSPGLGDTAMYLCATSRTSGANTGELFFGEGSRLTVL.

The CDR3 is CASSATYPYEQYF. The chain employs TRBV7-9 and TRBJ2-7. CDR3 size: 13 residues. CDR1 is SEHNR, CDR2 FQNEAQ, per germline (reference sequence).